Each of the 18 T cell receptor beta chains below was sequenced from the same sample in a study of blood T cell repertoires in COVID-19. Libraries were prepared by immunoSEQ multiplex PCR; TCRdb keeps only in-frame clonotypes and omits some of them. The sample includes fewer than 650,000 clones, approximately 88% of them seen just once. The sequencing input was peripheral blood. These receptors were taken from a woman in her forties or fifties with COVID-19, enrolled during active disease.

This chain connects TRBV5-8 to TRBJ1-2; D unclear. Per germline, CDR1 SGHTS and CDR2 YDEGEE. V lost 1 base and J lost 4, with 5 bases in between. This CDR3 comprises 12 residues. The CDR3 coding sequence is TGTGCCAGCAGCTTGTTAATCTATGGCTACACCTTC. Translated: CASSLLIYGYTF. Together with reference TRBV5-8 and TRBJ1-2, the CDR3 gives the full variable domain: EAGVTQSPTHLIKTRGQQATLRCSPISGHTSVYWYQQALGLGLQFLLWYDEGEERNRGNFPPRFSGRQFPNYSSELNVNALELEDSALYLCASSLLIYGYTFGSGTRLTVV.

The chain joins TRBV10-3 to TRBJ1-1, with D perhaps TRBD1 (5 bases). Trimming stripped 0 bases from V and 1 base from J, with 9 bases between. CDR1 is ENHRY and CDR2 is SYGVKD in the germline V gene. CDR3 length equals 15 residues. The CDR3 reads CAISESRQGNTEAFF. The CDR3, as DNA: TGTGCCATCAGTGAGTCGCGGCAGGGGAACACTGAAGCTTTCTTT.

This clone was counted a single time. Other DNA sequences from this sample encode an identical CDR3 as well. This chain uses TRBV6-5 with TRBJ2-7, with 8 nucleotides matching TRBD2. The CDR3 contains 11 residues. CDR1 MNHEY and CDR2 SVGAGI come from the germline V gene. V was clipped by 4 bases and J by 7 bases; unmatched bases: 0. CDR3 sequence: CASSSGGEQYF. The CDR3 bases are TGTGCCAGCAGTTCGGGGGGGGAGCAGTACTTC.

The chain recombines TRBV12-3 or TRBV12-4 with TRBJ1-2; D is ambiguous. V lost 6 bases, J lost 0 bases, and 5 bases lay in between. The CDR3 is made up of 12 amino acids. CDR3 DNA: TGTGCCAGCAGCCCTTCTAACTATGGCTACACCTTC. Its protein product is CASSPSNYGYTF.

As DNA, the CDR3 is TGTGCCAGTAGTATAGGGAGCGGAAGCTCAGATACGCAGTATTTT. Translating it yields CASSIGSGSSDTQYF. The gene calls are TRBV19 and TRBJ2-3, with D possibly matching TRBD2 (5 bases). The CDR3 consists of 15 residues. Germline V gene data show CDR1 as LNHDA and CDR2 as SQIVND (reference sequence). Deletions cut 1 base from V and 4 bases from J, with 12 bases between.

The chain combines TRBV30 with TRBJ2-7; maybe TRBD1 (6 bases). The CDR3 is made up of 14 amino acids. Germline CDR1 reads GTSNPN; CDR2 reads SVGIG (reference sequence). V lost 0 bases and J lost 2, with 11 bases in between. The CDR3 spells CAWSVGGKAYEQYF. In nucleotides, the CDR3 is TGTGCCTGGAGTGTAGGGGGTAAAGCCTACGAGCAGTACTTC.

J is TRBJ2-2 and V is TRBV5-6; 8 bases are shared with TRBD1. This CDR3 is built from 15 residues. From germline, CDR1 is SGHDT and CDR2 YYEEEE. The V gene end was trimmed by 5 bases and the J gene end by 4 bases; junction bases not matched to a gene: 7. CDR3 DNA: TGTGCCAGCAGTCGGACAGGGACGGCCACCGGGGAGCTGTTTTTT. It encodes CASSRTGTATGELFF.

The rearrangement uses TRBV27 and TRBJ1-4, with D unclear. The CDR3 consists of 17 residues. Trimming removed 8 bases from V and 4 bases from J, with 23 bases in between. CDR1 and CDR2 (germline): MNHEY, SMNVEV (reference sequence). As DNA, the CDR3 is TGTGCCAGCCGAGTCGGGGTGGCACAAAGAAGTAATGAAAAACTGTTTTTT. Translation: CASRVGVAQRSNEKLFF. Looking up the rest from reference TRBV27 and TRBJ1-4 gives the full variable domain: EAQVTQNPRYLITVTGKKLTVTCSQNMNHEYMSWYRQDPGLGLRQIYYSMNVEVTDKGDVPEGYKVSRKEKRNFPLILESPSPNQTSLYFCASRVGVAQRSNEKLFFGSGTQLSVL.

The rearrangement joins TRBV2 to TRBJ2-7, with TRBD1 matching 9 bases. The germline CDR1 and CDR2 sequences are SNHLY and FYNNEI. The V segment lost 7 bases and the J segment 2 bases; nucleotides outside the gene matches: 6. This CDR3 region has 14 residues. This CDR3 is CASIVGDRAYEQYF. In DNA form, the CDR3 reads TGTGCCAGCATCGTCGGGGACAGGGCCTACGAGCAGTACTTC.

The rearrangement uses TRBV19 and TRBJ1-2; tentatively, D is TRBD1 (5 bases). V lost 5 bases to trimming and J lost 4 bases, with 14 bases between them. This CDR3 is 14 amino acids long. CDR1 is LNHDA, CDR2 SQIVND, per germline (reference sequence). This chain's CDR3 is CASSVIGGPYGYTF. Written as DNA, the CDR3 is TGTGCCAGTAGTGTCATCGGGGGACCCTATGGCTACACCTTC.

CDR3 in amino acids: CASSIGGGQGVSPLHF. The CDR3 bases are TGTGCCAGTAGTATAGGCGGAGGACAGGGAGTGTCACCCCTCCACTTT. V and J are TRBV19 and TRBJ1-6; 8 bases line up with TRBD1. CDR1 and CDR2 from the germline V gene are LNHDA and SQIVND (reference sequence). V lost 1 base, J lost 10 bases, and 9 bases stayed unmatched. The CDR3 covers 16 residues.

The rearrangement joins TRBV7-9 to TRBJ1-1; D unresolved. V lost 11 bases and J lost 1, with 17 bases in between. CDR1 is SEHNR, CDR2 FQNEAQ, per germline (reference sequence). The CDR3 runs 14 residues. The DNA for the CDR3 is TGTGCCTGTTTGGGCCAGCCTCAGAACACTGAAGCTTTCTTT. Translated, it gives CACLGQPQNTEAFF.

V and J are TRBV25-1 and TRBJ2-1; D gene ambiguous. Germline assignment: CDR1 MGHDK and CDR2 SYGVNS. Trimming stripped 3 bases from V and 11 bases from J, with 8 bases between. CDR3 length: 11 residues. The CDR3 reads CASSDLIKQFF. DNA of the CDR3: TGTGCCAGCAGTGACTTAATAAAGCAGTTCTTC.

This chain uses TRBV9 with TRBJ1-3; D unclear. The length of the CDR3 is 18 residues. Trimming removed 3 bases from V and 3 bases from J, with 22 bases in between. Looked up from germline, CDR1 is SGDLS and CDR2 is YYNGEE. The CDR3 region has the DNA TGTGCCAGCAGCGCCCAAACCCCAGGTGTCCCCTTTGGAAACACCATATATTTT. As protein: CASSAQTPGVPFGNTIYF.

This chain uses TRBV20-1 with TRBJ2-3; TRBD2 agrees at 13 bases. This CDR3 is 11 amino acids long. V lost 3 bases to trimming and J lost 15 bases; unmatched junction nucleotides: 3. Germline CDR1 reads DFQATT; CDR2 reads SNEGSKA (reference sequence). This CDR3 reads CSARGLAGIYF. The CDR3 coding sequence is TGCAGTGCTAGGGGACTAGCGGGGATCTATTTT.

The chain recombines TRBV11-1 with TRBJ2-1, with TRBD2 matching over 9 bases. The V segment lost 6 bases and the J segment 7 bases; nucleotides outside the gene matches: 10. Per the germline V gene, CDR1 is SGHAT and CDR2 is FQDESV (reference sequence). This CDR3 comprises 15 residues. The CDR3 DNA is TGTGCCAGCAGACCCCCCAGCGGGGGGCGGAATGAGCAGTTCTTC. This sequence encodes CASRPPSGGRNEQFF. The whole variable domain, filled in from reference TRBV11-1 and TRBJ2-1, reads EAEVAQSPRYKITEKSQAVAFWCDPISGHATLYWYRQILGQGPELLVQFQDESVVDDSQLPKDRFSAERLKGVDSTLKIQPAELGDSAMYLCASRPPSGGRNEQFFGPGTRLTVL.

The chain joins TRBV24-1 to TRBJ1-2; D not resolved. Germline V gives CDR1 KGHDR, CDR2 SFDVKD. V lost 4 bases and J 4 bases, leaving 9 bases between the germline ends. The CDR3 is 13 amino acids. The CDR3 DNA is TGTGCCACCAGTGACTTAGTTGGCTATGGCTACACCTTC. Its protein is CATSDLVGYGYTF.

The chain joins TRBV9 to TRBJ1-1, with no clear D. There are 16 residues in the CDR3. CDR1 is SGDLS, CDR2 YYNGEE, per germline. The V end was cut by 0 bases, the J end by 1 base, with 13 bases between. The CDR3 nucleotides read TGTGCCAGCAGCGTAGGCGAGGGCACGCAGAACACTGAAGCTTTCTTT. It codes for CASSVGEGTQNTEAFF.